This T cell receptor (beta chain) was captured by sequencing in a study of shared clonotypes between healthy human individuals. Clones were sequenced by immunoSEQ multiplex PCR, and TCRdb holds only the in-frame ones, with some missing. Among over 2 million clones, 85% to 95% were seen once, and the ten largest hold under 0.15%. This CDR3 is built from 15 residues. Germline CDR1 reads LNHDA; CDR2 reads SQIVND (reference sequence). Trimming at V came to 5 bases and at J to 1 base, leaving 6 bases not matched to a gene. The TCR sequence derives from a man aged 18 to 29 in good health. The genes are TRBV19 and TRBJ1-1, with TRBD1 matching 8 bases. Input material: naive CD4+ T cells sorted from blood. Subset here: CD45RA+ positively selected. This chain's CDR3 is CASSERDRQNTEAFF. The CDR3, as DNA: TGTGCCAGTAGTGAGCGGGACAGGCAGAACACTGAAGCTTTCTTT.